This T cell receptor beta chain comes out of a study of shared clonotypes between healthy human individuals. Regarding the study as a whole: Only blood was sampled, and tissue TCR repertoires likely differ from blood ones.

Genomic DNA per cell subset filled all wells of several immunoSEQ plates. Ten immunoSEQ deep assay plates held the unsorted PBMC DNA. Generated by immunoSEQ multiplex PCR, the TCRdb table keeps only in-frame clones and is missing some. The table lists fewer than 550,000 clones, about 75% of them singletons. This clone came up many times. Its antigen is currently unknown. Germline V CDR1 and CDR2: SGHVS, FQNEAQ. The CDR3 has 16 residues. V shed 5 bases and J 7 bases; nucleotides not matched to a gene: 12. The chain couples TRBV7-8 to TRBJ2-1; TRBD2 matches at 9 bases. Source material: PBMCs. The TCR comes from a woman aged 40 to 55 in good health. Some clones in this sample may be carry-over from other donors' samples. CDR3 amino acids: CASSRQGLAGRNEQFF. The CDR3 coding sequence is TGTGCCAGCAGCCGCCAGGGACTAGCAGGAAGGAATGAGCAGTTCTTC.